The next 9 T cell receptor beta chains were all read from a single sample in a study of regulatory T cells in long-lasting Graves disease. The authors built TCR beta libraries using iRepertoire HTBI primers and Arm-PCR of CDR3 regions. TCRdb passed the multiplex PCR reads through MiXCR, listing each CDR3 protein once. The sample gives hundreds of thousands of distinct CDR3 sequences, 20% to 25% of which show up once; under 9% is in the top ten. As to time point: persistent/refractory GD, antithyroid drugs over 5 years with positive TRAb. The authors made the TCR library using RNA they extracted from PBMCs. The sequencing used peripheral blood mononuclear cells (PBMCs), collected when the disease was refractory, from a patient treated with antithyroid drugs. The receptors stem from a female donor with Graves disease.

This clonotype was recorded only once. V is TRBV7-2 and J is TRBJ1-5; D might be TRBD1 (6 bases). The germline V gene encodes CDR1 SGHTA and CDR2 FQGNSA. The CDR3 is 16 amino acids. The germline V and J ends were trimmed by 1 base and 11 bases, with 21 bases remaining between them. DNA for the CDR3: TGTGCCAGCAGCTTAGTCAAGGGGGGGATTTGGGTTGCCCAGCATTTT. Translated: CASSLVKGGIWVAQHF. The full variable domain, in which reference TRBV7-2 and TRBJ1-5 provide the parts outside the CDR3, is GAGVSQSPSNKVTEKGKDVELRCDPISGHTALYWYRQSLGQGLEFLIYFQGNSAPDKSGLPSDRFSAERTGGSVSTLTIQRTQQEDSAVYLCASSLVKGGIWVAQHFGDGTRLSIL.

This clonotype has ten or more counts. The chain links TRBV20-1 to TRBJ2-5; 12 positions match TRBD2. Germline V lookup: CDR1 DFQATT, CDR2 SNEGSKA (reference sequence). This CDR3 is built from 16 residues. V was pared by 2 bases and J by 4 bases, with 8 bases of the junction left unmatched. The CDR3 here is CSARPLAGGLGETQYF. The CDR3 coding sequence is TGCAGTGCTAGACCACTAGCGGGAGGATTAGGAGAGACCCAGTACTTC.

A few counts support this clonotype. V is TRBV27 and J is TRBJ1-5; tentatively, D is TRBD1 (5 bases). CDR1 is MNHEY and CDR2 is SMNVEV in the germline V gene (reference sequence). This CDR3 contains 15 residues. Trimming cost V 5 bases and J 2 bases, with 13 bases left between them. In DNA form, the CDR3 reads TGTGCCAGCAGTGTTTGGGGGAACCGCAATCAGCCCCAGCATTTT. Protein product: CASSVWGNRNQPQHF.

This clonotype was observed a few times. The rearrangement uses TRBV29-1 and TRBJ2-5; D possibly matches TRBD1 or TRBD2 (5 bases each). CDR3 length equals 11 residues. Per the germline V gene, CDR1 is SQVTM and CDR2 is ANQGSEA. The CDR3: CSLRGGETQYF. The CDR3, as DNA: TGCAGTCTGAGGGGTGGGGAGACCCAGTACTTC.

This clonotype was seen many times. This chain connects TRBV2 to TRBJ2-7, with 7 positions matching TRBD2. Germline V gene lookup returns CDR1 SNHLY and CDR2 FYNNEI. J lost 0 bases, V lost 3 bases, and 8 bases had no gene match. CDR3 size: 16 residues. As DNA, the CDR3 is TGTGCCAGCAGTGAGGGAGGGGATCTGAGCTCCTACGAGCAGTACTTC. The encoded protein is CASSEGGDLSSYEQYF.

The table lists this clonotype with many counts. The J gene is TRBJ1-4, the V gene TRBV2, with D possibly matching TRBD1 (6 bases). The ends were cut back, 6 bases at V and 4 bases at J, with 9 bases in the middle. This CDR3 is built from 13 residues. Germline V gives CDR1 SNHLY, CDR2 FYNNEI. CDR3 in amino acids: CASRQGYNEKLFF. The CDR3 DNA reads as TGTGCCAGCAGACAGGGTTATAATGAAAAACTGTTTTTT.

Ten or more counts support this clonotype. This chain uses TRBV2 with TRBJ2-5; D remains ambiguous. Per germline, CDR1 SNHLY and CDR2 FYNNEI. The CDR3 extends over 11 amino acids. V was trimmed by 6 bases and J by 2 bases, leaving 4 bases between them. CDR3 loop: CASRQQETQYF. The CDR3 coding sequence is TGTGCCAGCAGGCAGCAAGAGACCCAGTACTTC.

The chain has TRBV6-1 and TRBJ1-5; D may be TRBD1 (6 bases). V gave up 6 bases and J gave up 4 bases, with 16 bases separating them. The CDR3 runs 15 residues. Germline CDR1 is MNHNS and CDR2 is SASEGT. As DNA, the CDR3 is TGTGCCAGCAGGCTACTGGACAGATCAAATCAGCCCCAGCATTTT. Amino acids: CASRLLDRSNQPQHF.

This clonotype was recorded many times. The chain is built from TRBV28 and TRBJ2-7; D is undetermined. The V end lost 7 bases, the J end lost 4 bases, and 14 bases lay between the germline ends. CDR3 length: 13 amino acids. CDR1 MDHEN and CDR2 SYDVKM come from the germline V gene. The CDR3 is CASIGTRPYEQYF. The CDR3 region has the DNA TGTGCCAGCATTGGTACTCGCCCTTACGAGCAGTACTTC.